A single sample is the source of the 32 T cell receptor beta chains below, sequenced in a study of naive and memory T cell subsets. Two oligonucleotides, mixed equimolar, formed the beta constant-region primer covering TRBC1 and TRBC2. TCRdb ran MiXCR on the UMI-ligation and nested PCR reads and lists one entry per CDR3 protein. This table has 70,000 to 95,000 distinct CDR3 sequences, about 6.5% appearing once. The sequenced sample consisted of central memory CD4+ T cells from blood. These receptors were taken from a human donor in good health.

This clonotype has a count of ten or more. The chain couples TRBV7-6 to TRBJ1-3; unclear D gene. The V end was cut by 5 bases, the J end by 0 bases, with 14 bases between. The CDR3 contains 16 residues. The germline V gene encodes CDR1 SGHVS and CDR2 FNYEAQ. CDR3 sequence (DNA): TGTGCCAGCAGCGCCCAGACGGCGGGCTCTGGAAACACCATATATTTT. Translated: CASSAQTAGSGNTIYF.

This clonotype was detected ten times or more. V is TRBV30 and J is TRBJ1-4; tentative D call: TRBD1 (5 bases). V was cut by 4 bases and J by 0 bases, with 12 bases left in between. CDR1 and CDR2 from the germline V gene are GTSNPN and SVGIG (reference sequence). This CDR3 has 15 residues. CDR3 DNA sequence: TGTGCCTGGACCCGGGACTTCGCAACTAATGAAAAACTGTTTTTT. It encodes CAWTRDFATNEKLFF.

In its sample, this clonotype was seen many times. The chain carries TRBV7-9 and TRBJ2-5; weak D call: TRBD2 (6 bases). This CDR3 has 14 residues. Per the germline V gene, CDR1 is SEHNR and CDR2 is FQNEAQ (reference sequence). Trimming cost V 4 bases and J 0 bases, with 9 bases left between them. CDR3 DNA sequence: TGTGCCAGCAGCTCGGGACTGAACCAAGAGACCCAGTACTTC. Its protein is CASSSGLNQETQYF.

This clonotype was observed many times. The gene calls are TRBV12-3 or TRBV12-4 and TRBJ2-3; D unresolved. This CDR3 is built from 18 residues. The ends were cut back, 2 bases at V and 2 bases at J, with 20 bases in the middle. This CDR3 reads CASSLLRPAAGNTDTQYF. In DNA, the CDR3 is TGTGCCAGCAGTTTATTACGTCCCGCGGCAGGCAACACAGATACGCAGTATTTT.

This clonotype was seen only a few times. The rearrangement links TRBV7-3 to TRBJ2-3; 8 bases are shared with TRBD2. The CDR3 sequence is 16 residues long. The germline V gene encodes CDR1 SGHTA and CDR2 FQGTGA. The ends lost 2 bases at V and 4 bases at J; junction bases unmatched: 8. DNA for the CDR3: TGTGCCAGCAGCTTAGGAGCGGGAGCCCAAGCAGATACGCAGTATTTT. This gives the protein CASSLGAGAQADTQYF.

This sequence joins TRBV2 and TRBJ1-3, with a possible D match to TRBD1 (5 bases). Deletions cut 8 bases from V and 4 bases from J, with 21 bases between. Germline assignment: CDR1 SNHLY and CDR2 FYNNEI. This CDR3 spans 16 amino acids. CDR3 loop: CASWRGPQSPGNTIYF. CDR3 in DNA: TGTGCCAGCTGGAGGGGTCCGCAGTCGCCGGGAAACACCATATATTTT. Combining the CDR3 with reference TRBV2 and TRBJ1-3 gives the whole variable domain EPEVTQTPSHQVTQMGQEVILRCVPISNHLYFYWYRQILGQKVEFLVSFYNNEISEKSEIFDDQFSVERPDGSNFTLKIRSTKLEDSAMYFCASWRGPQSPGNTIYFGEGSWLTVV.

This clonotype was counted ten times or more. V is TRBV7-3 and J is TRBJ2-3; 10 bases are shared with TRBD1. V lost 2 bases to trimming and J lost 3 bases; unmatched junction nucleotides: 5. Germline V gene lookup returns CDR1 SGHTA and CDR2 FQGTGA. This CDR3 is built from 16 residues. The CDR3 bases are TGTGCCAGCAGCTTAGTACCGGGACAGGGGACAGATACGCAGTATTTT. Encoded protein: CASSLVPGQGTDTQYF.

The chain couples TRBV30 to TRBJ2-1; 10 positions match TRBD2. The CDR3 extends over 17 amino acids. With V trimmed by 8 bases and J by 3 bases, 16 bases remained unmatched. In germline, CDR1 is GTSNPN, CDR2 SVGIG (reference sequence). The CDR3: CAGKWTSGAFRYNEQFF. The CDR3 DNA sequence: TGTGCCGGAAAATGGACTAGCGGTGCATTTCGCTACAATGAGCAGTTCTTC. Using reference TRBV30 and TRBJ2-1 for the parts outside the CDR3, the full variable domain is SQTIHQWPATLVQPVGSPLSLECTVEGTSNPNLYWYRQAAGRGLQLLFYSVGIGQISSEVPQNLSASRPQDRQFILSSKKLLLSDSGFYLCAGKWTSGAFRYNEQFFGPGTRLTVL.

The chain carries TRBV28 and TRBJ1-2; maybe TRBD1 (6 bases). Germline V lookup: CDR1 MDHEN, CDR2 SYDVKM. CDR3 length: 14 residues. Between the trimmed V and J ends, which lost 5 bases and 4 bases, there was a span of 14 bases. As DNA, the CDR3 is TGTGCCAGCAGTCCTGCGGGGGCATCCTATGGCTACACCTTC. Protein sequence: CASSPAGASYGYTF.

This clonotype appeared many times. The J gene is TRBJ2-7, the V gene TRBV30; D perhaps matches TRBD2 (7 bases). This CDR3 comprises 15 residues. Trimming pared 0 bases from V and 5 bases from J, leaving 17 bases between. CDR1 and CDR2 (germline): GTSNPN, SVGIG (reference sequence). The CDR3 reads CAWSVGGGALNEQYF. As DNA, the CDR3 is TGTGCCTGGAGTGTAGGGGGGGGGGCACTCAACGAGCAGTACTTC.

In this sample, this clonotype turned up many times. The V gene is TRBV15, the J gene TRBJ2-1, with D perhaps TRBD1 or TRBD2 (5 bases each). The CDR3 consists of 17 residues. The V end lost 0 bases, the J end lost 8 bases, and 20 bases lay between the germline ends. CDR1 and CDR2 (germline): LNHNV, YYDKDF (reference sequence). The DNA for the CDR3 is TGTGCCACCAGCAGAGAAGGGACGGGTAGAAGGATGGATGAGCAGTTCTTC. It translates to CATSREGTGRRMDEQFF. Looking up the rest from reference TRBV15 and TRBJ2-1 gives the full variable domain: DAMVIQNPRYQVTQFGKPVTLSCSQTLNHNVMYWYQQKSSQAPKLLFHYYDKDFNNEADTPDNFQSRRPNTSFCFLDIRSPGLGDTAMYLCATSREGTGRRMDEQFFGPGTRLTVL.

This clonotype turned up a few times. The rearrangement links TRBV28 to TRBJ1-5, with a possible D match to TRBD1 (5 bases). The V end was cut by 6 bases, the J end by 3 bases, with 12 bases between. The CDR3 has 14 residues. The V gene's germline CDR1 is MDHEN and CDR2 SYDVKM. The CDR3 loop is CASRGDGYNQPQHF. The CDR3, as DNA: TGTGCCAGCAGGGGGGACGGTTACAATCAGCCCCAGCATTTT.

Many counts were recorded for this clonotype. The rearrangement uses TRBV11-2 and TRBJ2-4, with D perhaps TRBD1 (5 bases). CDR3 length: 17 residues. The V gene lost 5 bases and the J gene lost 0 bases, with 17 bases spanning the gap. Germline V gene data show CDR1 as SGHAT and CDR2 as FQNNGV. CDR3 region: CASSPGEVGLAKNIQYF. The CDR3 DNA reads as TGTGCCAGCAGCCCCGGCGAAGTGGGGCTAGCCAAAAACATTCAGTACTTC.

This clonotype was counted many times. The gene calls are TRBV20-1 and TRBJ1-2, with D tentatively TRBD1 (5 bases). V lost 6 bases and J lost 2, with 13 bases in between. Germline-derived CDR1 and CDR2 are DFQATT and SNEGSKA (reference sequence). The CDR3 covers 13 residues. The CDR3 region has the DNA TGCAGTGCCCAGTCAGGGAAAAACTATGGCTACACCTTC. Its translation is CSAQSGKNYGYTF.

This clonotype was found many times. The rearrangement uses TRBV6-5 and TRBJ2-5, with D tentatively TRBD1 or TRBD2 (5 bases each). The CDR3 contains 14 residues. The germline V and J ends were trimmed by 2 bases and 7 bases, with 14 bases remaining between them. Germline values: CDR1 MNHEY, CDR2 SVGAGI. This chain's CDR3 is CASSYQGRRGTQYF. The CDR3, as DNA: TGTGCCAGCAGTTACCAGGGCCGCCGGGGGACCCAGTACTTC.

This clonotype was recorded a few times. The chain couples TRBV7-2 to TRBJ1-5, with D perhaps matching TRBD1 (5 bases). This CDR3 region has 16 residues. The V gene's germline CDR1 is SGHTA and CDR2 FQGNSA. Trimming cost V 5 bases and J 3 bases, with 17 bases left between them. The CDR3, as DNA: TGTGCCAGCAGCGGCCGAGATGGGGGACCCAATCAGCCCCAGCATTTT. This gives the protein CASSGRDGGPNQPQHF.

Relative to its sample, this clonotype is medium-sized (0.01 to 0.1%). V usage is TRBV27 and J usage is TRBJ2-5, with D perhaps matching TRBD1 (5 bases). The CDR3 runs to 13 residues. The germline CDR1 and CDR2 sequences are MNHEY and SMNVEV (reference sequence). Trimming stripped 4 bases from V and 2 bases from J, with 8 bases between. The CDR3 nucleotides read TGTGCCAGCAGTTCTTACAGGCAAGAGACCCAGTACTTC. Amino acids: CASSSYRQETQYF.

This clonotype was counted many times. The chain joins TRBV18 to TRBJ2-7; possibly TRBD1 for D (6 bases). CDR1 and CDR2 from the germline V gene are KGHSH and LQKENI. The length of the CDR3 is 15 residues. V lost 4 bases and J 0 bases, leaving 13 bases between the germline ends. CDR3 bases: TGTGCCAGCTCACAACGCCGGGACACCTCCTACGAGCAGTACTTC. Residues: CASSQRRDTSYEQYF. Looking up the rest from reference TRBV18 and TRBJ2-7 gives the full variable domain: NAGVMQNPRHLVRRRGQEARLRCSPMKGHSHVYWYRQLPEEGLKFMVYLQKENIIDESGMPKERFSAEFPKEGPSILRIQQVVRGDSAAYFCASSQRRDTSYEQYFGPGTRLTVT.

This clonotype was recorded at least ten times. The genes are TRBV2 and TRBJ1-6; D gene uncertain. The CDR3 covers 14 residues. The V end lost 6 bases, the J end lost 2 bases, and 8 bases lay between the germline ends. The germline gives CDR1 SNHLY, CDR2 FYNNEI. CDR3 region: CASRVDPYNSPLHF. Here the CDR3 DNA reads TGTGCCAGCAGAGTTGACCCCTATAATTCACCCCTCCACTTT.

This sequence joins TRBV5-5 and TRBJ2-7, with 7 bases that match TRBD2. The J segment lost 2 bases and the V segment lost 7 bases, leaving 15 bases of the junction unmatched. This CDR3 contains 16 residues. Germline CDR1 reads SGHKS; CDR2 reads YYEKEE (reference sequence). The CDR3 reads CASQRGKMGGAYEQYF. CDR3 nucleotide sequence: TGTGCCAGCCAAAGGGGAAAGATGGGGGGGGCCTACGAGCAGTACTTC.

This clonotype came up many times. V usage is TRBV28 and J usage is TRBJ1-5, with D unresolved. Germline V gene sequence: CDR1 MDHEN, CDR2 SYDVKM. Trimming pared 6 bases from V and 0 bases from J, leaving 3 bases between. This CDR3 has 12 amino acids. The CDR3 spells CASRFSNQPQHF. The CDR3 nucleotides read TGTGCCAGCAGGTTTAGCAATCAGCCCCAGCATTTT.

This clonotype was counted at least ten times. The rearrangement links TRBV20-1 to TRBJ1-2, with TRBD1 as a possible D gene (6 bases). The CDR3 is 11 residues long. With 7 bases removed from V and 6 bases from J, the gap between germline ends came to 12 bases. Per the germline V gene, CDR1 is DFQATT and CDR2 is SNEGSKA (reference sequence). CDR3 nucleotides: TGCAGTGGTAACAGGGAAGATGGCTACACCTTC. Translation gives CSGNREDGYTF.

This sequence joins TRBV14 and TRBJ2-7, with 10 bases lining up with TRBD2. Trimming removed 2 bases from V and 5 bases from J; junction bases left unmatched: 9. The CDR3 is 16 amino acids. The germline V gene has CDR1 SGHDN and CDR2 FVKESK. This chain's CDR3 is CASSQFLSGRRDEQYF. CDR3 in DNA: TGTGCCAGCAGCCAATTCCTTAGCGGGAGGAGGGACGAGCAGTACTTC.

This clonotype was counted ten times or more. V usage is TRBV27 and J usage is TRBJ1-2; 11 bases are shared with TRBD1. The germline gives CDR1 MNHEY, CDR2 SMNVEV (reference sequence). Trimming took 5 bases from V and 3 from J; bases not matched to a gene: 5. The CDR3 sequence is 15 residues long. The chain's CDR3 is CASSPWTGGDYGYTF. The CDR3 DNA sequence: TGTGCCAGCAGTCCTTGGACAGGGGGCGACTATGGCTACACCTTC.

This clonotype was counted a few times. The chain carries TRBV20-1 and TRBJ2-2; 9 nucleotides align to TRBD1. CDR1 is DFQATT and CDR2 is SNEGSKA in the germline V gene (reference sequence). The V gene end was trimmed by 3 bases and the J gene end by 5 bases; junction bases not matched to a gene: 7. This CDR3 region has 15 residues. The CDR3 reads CSARTGQGGTGELFF. The CDR3 coding sequence is TGCAGTGCTAGGACGGGACAGGGAGGAACCGGGGAGCTGTTTTTT.

This clonotype was recorded many times. This chain links TRBV12-3 or TRBV12-4 with TRBJ2-2, with D possibly being TRBD2 (6 bases). The CDR3 length is 16 residues. V lost 6 bases and J 0 bases, leaving 14 bases between the germline ends. In nucleotides, the CDR3 is TGTGCCAGCAGGTGGAGGGGCGGCGCGAACACCGGGGAGCTGTTTTTT. It yields the protein CASRWRGGANTGELFF.

This clonotype was observed many times. The gene calls are TRBV20-1 and TRBJ2-5, with TRBD2 matching 13 bases. CDR1 is DFQATT, CDR2 SNEGSKA, per germline (reference sequence). The CDR3 is 13 amino acids. CDR3 in DNA: TGCAGCCGACTAGCGGGGGGTCAAGAGACCCAGTACTTC. This encodes CSRLAGGQETQYF.

This clonotype appeared many times. The chain is built from TRBV7-2 and TRBJ2-3; perhaps TRBD2 as D (6 bases). V lost 4 bases, J lost 2 bases, and 10 bases lay in between. Germline CDR1 is SGHTA and CDR2 is FQGNSA. This CDR3 contains 14 residues. The CDR3 reads CASSSLADTDTQYF. The CDR3 nucleotides are TGTGCCAGCAGCTCCTTAGCGGACACAGATACGCAGTATTTT.

This clonotype was recorded at least ten times. V and J are TRBV7-8 and TRBJ1-4, with D perhaps TRBD1 (5 bases). Germline values: CDR1 SGHVS, CDR2 FQNEAQ. Trimming removed 5 bases at V and 10 bases at J, with 17 bases between. The CDR3 is made up of 14 amino acids. The CDR3 DNA follows: TGTGCCAGCAGCCCGACTCGGGACGGTGTAAAACTGTTTTTT. Its translation is CASSPTRDGVKLFF.

The chain couples TRBV7-9 to TRBJ2-5; D may match TRBD1 or TRBD2 (5 bases each). Germline lookup yields CDR1 SEHNR and CDR2 FQNEAQ (reference sequence). Trimming left V 0 bases short and J 1 base short, with 12 bases between. This CDR3 is 16 amino acids long. The CDR3 nucleotides are TGTGCCAGCAGCTTAGCCACCGGGACCGTCCAAGAGACCCAGTACTTC. Residues: CASSLATGTVQETQYF.

This clonotype was seen repeatedly, ten times or more. The chain is built from TRBV18 and TRBJ1-1, with D maybe TRBD1 (5 bases). The ends were cut back, 1 base at V and 1 base at J, with 7 bases in the middle. The CDR3 runs 14 residues. The germline V gene has CDR1 KGHSH and CDR2 LQKENI. The CDR3 DNA is TGTGCCAGCTCACCACAAACAGGGAACACTGAAGCTTTCTTT. Translation gives CASSPQTGNTEAFF.

This clonotype was found many times. CDR3 DNA: TGTGCCAGCAGGCTGGGGGTCGGGACTGAAGCTTTCTTT. It codes for CASRLGVGTEAFF. The rearrangement joins TRBV7-3 to TRBJ1-1; D is possibly TRBD1 (5 bases). CDR3 length equals 13 residues. CDR1 is SGHTA and CDR2 is FQGTGA in the germline V gene. The V gene lost 6 bases and the J gene lost 5 bases, with 13 bases spanning the gap.